The 16 T cell receptor beta chains in this list originate from one sample, sequenced in a study of T cell responses to AZD1222 COVID-19 vaccine. This table comes from immunoSEQ multiplex PCR, and its TCRdb copy is limited to in-frame clones, with some not included. Of about 140,000 clones listed, roughly nine tenths are singletons. The source was peripheral blood, collected on day 0 of AZD1222 vaccination. Receptors were obtained from an adult in good health.

The rearrangement joins TRBV21-1 to TRBJ1-5; TRBD1, the D gene given by the table, was not confirmed from the DNA. TRBV21-1 is given as a pseudogene. This CDR3 is built from 15 residues. This CDR3 reads CASSSRPDRDQPQHF. DNA of the CDR3: TGTGCCAGCAGCAGCCGCCCCGACAGGGATCAGCCCCAGCATTTT.

This clone was detected a few times. For the CDR3, the DNA is TGTGCCAGCAGTTACCCGGAGGGATACGAGCAGTACTTC. This sequence encodes CASSYPEGYEQYF. V and J are TRBV6-5 and TRBJ2-7, with D possibly TRBD2 on 6 matching bases. Germline loops: CDR1 MNHEY, CDR2 SVGAGI. The CDR3 covers 13 residues. Trimming removed 2 bases from V and 4 bases from J, with 9 bases in between.

This sequence joins TRBV5-8 and TRBJ1-2, with D maybe TRBD1 (6 bases). Between the trimmed V and J ends, which lost 0 bases and 1 base, there was a span of 7 bases. The CDR3 extends over 14 amino acids. Germline CDR1 reads SGHTS; CDR2 reads YDEGEE. CDR3 loop: CASSLAGVNYGYTF. Here the CDR3 DNA reads TGTGCCAGCAGCTTGGCAGGGGTTAACTATGGCTACACCTTC.

This chain uses TRBV29-1 with TRBJ1-1, with 7 bases identical to TRBD1. From germline, CDR1 is SQVTM and CDR2 ANQGSEA. This CDR3 region has 14 residues. J lost 2 bases, V lost 7 bases, and 10 bases had no gene match. The CDR3 loop reads CSAPRGTVNTEAFF. CDR3 DNA sequence: TGCAGCGCTCCGAGAGGGACAGTCAACACTGAAGCTTTCTTT.

The genes are TRBV5-6 and TRBJ1-6; D unresolved. V lost 5 bases to trimming and J lost 0 bases, with 12 bases between them. Germline CDR1 and CDR2: SGHDT and YYEEEE. This CDR3 is 16 amino acids long. The CDR3 DNA reads as TGTGCCAGCAGTCGGCTTCTGAGCTCCTATAATTCACCCCTCCACTTT. Protein: CASSRLLSSYNSPLHF.

This rearrangement joins TRBV7-3 to TRBJ1-5; no clear D gene. The germline V gene encodes CDR1 SGHTA and CDR2 FQGTGA. The CDR3 totals 13 residues. V was shortened by 5 bases and J by 2 bases, with 7 bases between the two germline ends. CDR3 nucleotide sequence: TGTGCCAGCAGCCCCGACGGCAATCAGCCCCAGCATTTT. It is translated as CASSPDGNQPQHF.

V is TRBV13 and J is TRBJ2-2, with D perhaps matching TRBD2 (6 bases). CDR3 length: 14 amino acids. Germline CDR1 reads PRHDT; CDR2 reads FYEKMQ (reference sequence). Trimming shortened V by 3 bases and J by 6 bases, and 11 bases separated the two germline ends. Written as DNA, the CDR3 is TGTGCCAGCAGCTTGGGACTCCGCGCCGGGGAGCTGTTTTTT. Protein: CASSLGLRAGELFF.

The rearrangement links TRBV18 to TRBJ2-6; D remains ambiguous. V lost 0 bases and J 2 bases, leaving 2 bases between the germline ends. The CDR3 length is 14 residues. Germline CDR1 is KGHSH and CDR2 is LQKENI. The CDR3 nucleotides are TGTGCCAGCTCACCACCTACTGGGGCCAACGTCCTGACTTTC. Residues: CASSPPTGANVLTF.

The genes are TRBV28 and TRBJ2-7; no firm D call. Germline values: CDR1 MDHEN, CDR2 SYDVKM. Trimming left V 2 bases short and J 4 bases short, with 6 bases between. This CDR3 comprises 12 residues. CDR3 protein: CASSLGNYEQYF. As DNA, the CDR3 is TGTGCCAGCAGTTTAGGCAATTACGAGCAGTACTTC.

CDR3 nucleotide sequence: TGTGCCAGCAGCCAAGGAGGGACAGGGTATCAGCCCCAGCATTTT. Translating it yields CASSQGGTGYQPQHF. V gene TRBV4-2 combines with J gene TRBJ1-5, with TRBD1 identical over 9 bases. Per germline, CDR1 LGHNA and CDR2 YNFKEQ. The CDR3 totals 15 residues. J gave up 5 bases and V 1 base, and 3 bases lay outside the gene matches.

The chain recombines TRBV7-9 with TRBJ2-3, with unresolved D. CDR1 SEHNR and CDR2 FQNEAQ come from the germline V gene (reference sequence). Between the trimmed V and J ends, which lost 11 bases and 3 bases, there was a span of 12 bases. This CDR3 has 12 amino acids. The CDR3 is CADDPRTDTQYF. In DNA, the CDR3 is TGTGCCGACGACCCCAGGACAGATACGCAGTATTTT.

This chain uses TRBV9 with TRBJ2-1, with TRBD2 matching 14 bases. The V segment lost 2 bases and the J segment 9 bases; nucleotides outside the gene matches: 10. CDR3 length: 17 amino acids. The germline V gene encodes CDR1 SGDLS and CDR2 YYNGEE. CDR3 bases: TGTGCCAGCAGCGTCACTCCTGCGGGACTAGCGGGGGTTGAGCAGTTCTTC. This sequence encodes CASSVTPAGLAGVEQFF.

J is TRBJ1-1 and V is TRBV12-3 or TRBV12-4, with TRBD1 matching 8 bases. The CDR3 runs to 13 residues. V was clipped by 6 bases and J by 8 bases; unmatched bases: 8. The CDR3 DNA reads TGTGCCAGCAGCCCTCGGACAGGGAGAGAAGCTTTCTTT. The encoded protein is CASSPRTGREAFF.

The chain recombines TRBV29-1 with TRBJ1-2, with D perhaps matching TRBD1 (5 bases). The CDR3 is 13 residues long. From germline, CDR1 is SQVTM and CDR2 ANQGSEA. V was clipped by 7 bases and J by 3 bases, with 15 bases between them. The CDR3 coding sequence is TGCAGCGCTTTGGGGGATGACTACTATGGCTACACCTTC. Amino acid sequence: CSALGDDYYGYTF.

V and J are TRBV4-3 and TRBJ1-1; no definite D call. The V end was cut by 2 bases, the J end by 5 bases, with 12 bases between. CDR1 and CDR2 (germline): LGHNA, YSLEER. This CDR3 comprises 14 residues. The chain's CDR3 is CASSQQWRKTEAFF. CDR3 sequence (DNA): TGCGCCAGCAGCCAACAATGGCGGAAAACTGAAGCTTTCTTT.

V usage is TRBV6-5 and J usage is TRBJ1-2, with D possibly matching TRBD1 (5 bases). Trimming shortened V by 4 bases and J by 8 bases, and 14 bases separated the two germline ends. The germline V gene encodes CDR1 MNHEY and CDR2 SVGAGI. The CDR3 is 13 amino acids. CDR3 in amino acids: CASSSGSGKGYTF. The CDR3 nucleotides read TGTGCCAGCAGTTCGGGGTCAGGGAAGGGCTACACCTTC.